Listed here are 26 T cell receptor beta chains from one sample, sequenced in a study of T cells after yellow fever vaccination. TCRdb itself ran the 5' RACE reads through MiXCR, one entry per CDR3 protein. This table holds more than 300,000 distinct CDR3 sequences, roughly 6.8% found once. The source was PBMCs, collected 35 to 50 days after the first yellow fever vaccination. These receptors originate from a man aged 18 to 29 who received the YFV17D yellow fever vaccine.

V and J are TRBV5-1 and TRBJ1-2; TRBD1 might be the D (6 bases). CDR3 length: 14 amino acids. Germline assignment: CDR1 SGHRS and CDR2 YFSETQ. The V end was cut by 2 bases, the J end by 8 bases, with 16 bases between. The CDR3 sequence: CASSFDGQGYGYTF. DNA for the CDR3: TGCGCCAGCAGCTTCGACGGGCAGGGGTACGGCTACACCTTC.

The V call is TRBV7-3, the J call TRBJ2-1; D possibly corresponds to TRBD1 (8 bases). This CDR3 is 13 amino acids long. Trimming removed 5 bases at V and 7 bases at J, with 12 bases between. Germline assignment: CDR1 SGHTA and CDR2 FQGTGA. CDR3 protein: CASSPQGGNEQFF. Written as DNA, the CDR3 is TGTGCCAGCAGCCCACAGGGGGGGAATGAGCAGTTCTTC. Variable domain in full (rest from reference TRBV7-3 and TRBJ2-1): GAGVSQTPSNKVTEKGKYVELRCDPISGHTALYWYRQSLGQGPEFLIYFQGTGAADDSGLPNDRFFAVRPEGSVSTLKIQRTERGDSAVYLCASSPQGGNEQFFGPGTRLTVL.

This clonotype appeared a single time. The chain uses TRBV18 and TRBJ1-1, with 9 bases fitting TRBD1. Losses at the gene ends were 6 bases for V and 5 bases for J; bases not matched to a gene: 4. Germline CDR1 and CDR2: KGHSH and LQKENI. This CDR3 has 13 amino acids. Written as DNA, the CDR3 is TGTGCCAGCTCTACAGGGGGCCAGACTGAAGCTTTCTTT. Translation gives CASSTGGQTEAFF.

V usage is TRBV6-5 and J usage is TRBJ1-2, with 7 bases that match TRBD1. The V gene's germline CDR1 is MNHEY and CDR2 SVGAGI. The V and J ends lost 2 bases and 4 bases, in that order; junction bases with no gene match: 10. The CDR3 sequence is 16 residues long. The CDR3 DNA reads TGTGCCAGCAGTTACACAGGGGCCGACCCCTCCTATGGCTACACCTTC. It yields the protein CASSYTGADPSYGYTF.

This rearrangement joins TRBV6-2 or TRBV6-3 to TRBJ2-2; D perhaps matches TRBD1 (5 bases). Trimming cost V 5 bases and J 1 base, with 14 bases left between them. In germline, CDR1 is MNHEY, CDR2 SVGEGT. This CDR3 region has 16 residues. CDR3 nucleotide sequence: TGTGCCAGCAGTCCTCTCGACAGTGAGAACACCGGGGAGCTGTTTTTT. This encodes CASSPLDSENTGELFF.

The chain couples TRBV20-1 to TRBJ1-1; D is ambiguous. Germline V gene data show CDR1 as DFQATT and CDR2 as SNEGSKA (reference sequence). The CDR3 covers 13 residues. Trimming left V 3 bases short and J 10 bases short, with 18 bases between. CDR3 in DNA: TGCAGTGCTAGGACCACCCCTGTTTTACCAGCTTTCTTT. This gives the protein CSARTTPVLPAFF.

The CDR3 region is CSATDLPDGIETQYF. CDR3 DNA sequence: TGCAGTGCTACCGACCTACCCGATGGGATAGAGACCCAGTACTTC. The chain combines TRBV20-1 with TRBJ2-5; D gene uncertain. This CDR3 has 15 amino acids. Trimming shortened V by 4 bases and J by 4 bases, and 19 bases separated the two germline ends. Germline V gives CDR1 DFQATT, CDR2 SNEGSKA (reference sequence).

Only a few counts were recorded for this clonotype. The chain has TRBV7-2 and TRBJ1-6, with 8 bases matching TRBD1. The CDR3 has 15 amino acids. Germline CDR1 SGHTA, CDR2 FQGNSA. V trimming: 5 bases; J trimming: 9 bases; junction bases outside the gene matches: 9. CDR3 bases: TGTGCCAGCAGCACCGACAGGGGATCGTTTTCACCCCTCCACTTT. This codes for CASSTDRGSFSPLHF.

This clonotype occurred a few times. V usage is TRBV20-1 and J usage is TRBJ1-5, with D unclear. This CDR3 has 12 residues. The germline V gene encodes CDR1 DFQATT and CDR2 SNEGSKA (reference sequence). V lost 2 bases to trimming and J lost 6 bases, with 8 bases between them. The CDR3 loop is CSARPRGQPQHF. In DNA, the CDR3 is TGCAGTGCTAGACCCCGGGGTCAGCCCCAGCATTTT.

The sample holds a few counts of this clonotype. J is TRBJ1-2 and V is TRBV4-2; D is ambiguous. The CDR3 sequence is 13 residues long. V lost 0 bases and J lost 11, with 13 bases in between. The V gene's germline CDR1 is LGHNA and CDR2 YNFKEQ. The CDR3 DNA sequence: TGTGCCAGCAGCCAAGAGGCGGGGAACGGTTACACCTTC. It specifies CASSQEAGNGYTF.

This clonotype was seen only a few times. This chain connects TRBV5-6 to TRBJ2-2; a possible D gene is TRBD2 (5 bases). The germline V gene has CDR1 SGHDT and CDR2 YYEEEE. The V end was cut by 1 base, the J end by 9 bases, with 10 bases between. The CDR3 is 13 amino acids. The CDR3 loop reads CASSLFGVRELFF. The CDR3 coding sequence is TGTGCCAGCAGCTTGTTCGGGGTACGGGAGCTGTTTTTT.

This chain joins TRBV15 and TRBJ2-2; 9 bases fit TRBD1. Germline CDR1 LNHNV, CDR2 YYDKDF (reference sequence). V was pared by 0 bases and J by 6 bases, with 8 bases of the junction left unmatched. The length of the CDR3 is 17 residues. CDR3 loop: CATSRDVPDRGSGELFF. For the CDR3, the DNA is TGTGCCACCAGCAGAGACGTCCCGGACAGGGGATCCGGGGAGCTGTTTTTT.

The rearrangement joins TRBV12-3 or TRBV12-4 to TRBJ2-3, with D perhaps matching TRBD1 (5 bases). V was cut by 3 bases and J by 6 bases, with 7 bases left in between. The CDR3 is 12 residues long. CDR3 protein: CASSFNRDTQYF. The CDR3 DNA reads as TGTGCCAGCAGTTTCAACAGGGATACGCAGTATTTT.

The table lists this clonotype with many counts. The chain uses TRBV4-1 and TRBJ2-3; no firm D call. The CDR3 contains 15 residues. CDR1 and CDR2 from the germline V gene are MGHRA and YSYEKL. Trimming took off 4 bases at V and 0 bases at J, with 11 bases between the two ends. The CDR3 protein is CASSPRWVSTDTQYF. CDR3 in DNA: TGCGCCAGCAGCCCAAGGTGGGTCAGCACAGATACGCAGTATTTT.

This clonotype was detected a few times. The J gene is TRBJ1-5, the V gene TRBV7-2; D is possibly TRBD1 (5 bases). V was pared by 1 base and J by 9 bases, with 13 bases between. Per the germline V gene, CDR1 is SGHTA and CDR2 is FQGNSA. The CDR3 is 14 residues long. CDR3 nucleotides: TGTGCCAGCAGCTTAGAACGGGGTAGGGGGCCCCAGCATTTT. It yields the protein CASSLERGRGPQHF.

This clonotype was observed many times. CDR3 amino acids: CATSGGGNQPQHF. The CDR3 coding sequence is TGTGCCACCTCAGGGGGTGGCAATCAGCCCCAGCATTTT. V and J are TRBV24-1 and TRBJ1-5, with TRBD1 identical over 7 bases. V was clipped by 9 bases and J by 2 bases; unmatched bases: 3. CDR3 length: 13 amino acids. The germline V gene encodes CDR1 KGHDR and CDR2 SFDVKD.

There are a few counts of this clonotype. J is TRBJ1-2 and V is TRBV9; D might be TRBD1 (6 bases). The CDR3 is made up of 15 amino acids. CDR1 is SGDLS, CDR2 YYNGEE, per germline. V was pared by 0 bases and J by 2 bases, with 11 bases between. In nucleotides, the CDR3 is TGTGCCAGCAGCGTAGGGATGGGGGGCAACTATGGCTACACCTTC. It encodes CASSVGMGGNYGYTF. The full variable domain, in which reference TRBV9 and TRBJ1-2 provide the parts outside the CDR3, is DSGVTQTPKHLITATGQRVTLRCSPRSGDLSVYWYQQSLDQGLQFLIQYYNGEERAKGNILERFSAQQFPDLHSELNLSSLELGDSALYFCASSVGMGGNYGYTFGSGTRLTVV.

CDR3 region: CASSLRDLGELFF. In nucleotides, the CDR3 is TGTGCCAGCAGCCTGCGGGACTTAGGGGAGCTGTTTTTT. The chain is built from TRBV4-2 and TRBJ2-2; TRBD2 is a possible D gene (6 bases). V lost 4 bases and J lost 8, with 11 bases in between. Per the germline V gene, CDR1 is LGHNA and CDR2 is YNFKEQ. The CDR3 extends over 13 amino acids.

This chain uses TRBV7-2 with TRBJ1-2, with 7 positions matching TRBD1. CDR1 and CDR2 (germline): SGHTA, FQGNSA. The length of the CDR3 is 12 residues. The J segment lost 8 bases and the V segment lost 6 bases, leaving 6 bases of the junction unmatched. The CDR3 sequence is CASRRQGWGYTF. CDR3 DNA sequence: TGTGCCAGCAGGCGACAGGGATGGGGCTACACCTTC.

This clonotype has ten or more counts. CDR3 sequence: CASSQKAGAYEQYV. As DNA, the CDR3 is TGCGCCAGCAGCCAAAAGGCAGGGGCCTACGAGCAGTACGTC. The chain recombines TRBV4-1 with TRBJ2-7; TRBD1 might be the D (6 bases). V shed 2 bases and J shed 2 bases, with 10 bases lying between them. This CDR3 is built from 14 residues. Germline loops: CDR1 MGHRA, CDR2 YSYEKL.

This chain links TRBV6-5 with TRBJ2-7; no clear D gene. Trimming left V 2 bases short and J 0 bases short, with 5 bases between. The CDR3 length is 13 residues. CDR1 and CDR2 (germline): MNHEY, SVGAGI. The CDR3 reads CASSYDASYEQYV. In nucleotides, the CDR3 is TGTGCCAGCAGTTACGACGCCTCCTACGAGCAGTACGTC.

The V call is TRBV5-1, the J call TRBJ1-2, with 8 bases that match TRBD1. CDR3 length: 16 amino acids. Germline V gives CDR1 SGHRS, CDR2 YFSETQ. The V gene end was trimmed by 0 bases and the J gene end by 3 bases; junction bases not matched to a gene: 7. The CDR3 loop is CASSLGQGLSDYGYTF. The CDR3, as DNA: TGCGCCAGCAGCTTGGGACAGGGGTTGTCGGACTATGGCTACACCTTC.

The CDR3 nucleotides read TGTGCCAGCAGTCACAGGGGCCTCAAGGAAAAACTGTTTTTT. Translated, it gives CASSHRGLKEKLFF. The rearrangement joins TRBV6-5 to TRBJ1-4; the match to TRBD1 covers 7 bases. Unmatched junction bases numbered 8, after V lost 5 bases and J lost 8 bases. Germline values: CDR1 MNHEY, CDR2 SVGAGI. The CDR3 length is 14 residues.

The sample holds a few counts of this clonotype. The V gene is TRBV12-3 or TRBV12-4, the J gene TRBJ1-1, with a weak D call TRBD1 (5 bases). The ends were cut back, 6 bases at V and 4 bases at J, with 15 bases in the middle. The CDR3 runs to 14 residues. The CDR3 region has the DNA TGTGCCAGCAGCTCAGAAGGAGGGGTCACTGAAGCTTTCTTT. Its protein product is CASSSEGGVTEAFF.

The chain employs TRBV5-1 and TRBJ2-3, with D perhaps TRBD1 (6 bases). V lost 2 bases and J lost 4, with 17 bases in between. The CDR3 consists of 16 residues. Per the germline V gene, CDR1 is SGHRS and CDR2 is YFSETQ. This CDR3 reads CASSFGPKQGSDTQYF. Here the CDR3 DNA reads TGCGCCAGCAGCTTCGGACCCAAACAGGGCTCAGATACGCAGTATTTT. Using reference TRBV5-1 and TRBJ2-3 for the parts outside the CDR3, the full variable domain is KAGVTQTPRYLIKTRGQQVTLSCSPISGHRSVSWYQQTPGQGLQFLFEYFSETQRNKGNFPGRFSGRQFSNSRSEMNVSTLELGDSALYLCASSFGPKQGSDTQYFGPGTRLTVL.

The chain links TRBV7-6 to TRBJ2-6; 8 bases map to TRBD2. Looked up from germline, CDR1 is SGHVS and CDR2 is FNYEAQ. This CDR3 is 14 amino acids long. The CDR3, as DNA: TGTGCATGGGCGGGGGGCTCTGGGGCCAACGTCCTGACTTTC. Translated, it gives CAWAGGSGANVLTF.